One T cell receptor (beta chain) is described in this entry. Its specificity is unknown. The source of the sample is a study of OX40 agonist ivuxolimab in advanced cancers. Whole-study context: Cancers in dose escalation were hepatocellular, melanoma, renal cell and head and neck. The group had a mean age of 60 years, ranged from about 20 to 79, and was 82.7% male. Broader study findings: Near-lowest levels of clonal expansion characterized partial responders at 0.1-3.0 mg/kg.

Per germline, CDR1 MDHEN and CDR2 SYDVKM. V lost 7 bases and J lost 3, with 16 bases in between. The CDR3 sequence is 14 residues long. TCRdb keeps only in-frame clones here, not all; method: immunoSEQ multiplex PCR. The sample consists of 100,000 or so clones, approximately 90% of them appearing once. The sample consisted of CD4+ or CD8+ T cells sorted from blood, taken in a trial of the OX40 agonist ivuxolimab. This TCR came from an adult with an advanced solid tumor such as melanoma, head and neck, liver or kidney cancer. This chain uses TRBV28 with TRBJ2-7; D possibly uses TRBD1 or TRBD2 (5 bases each). As DNA, the CDR3 is TGTGCCAGCATCCGGGCAGGGACCCTCTACGAGCAGTACTTC. The encoded protein is CASIRAGTLYEQYF. Filled out from reference TRBV28 and TRBJ2-7, the complete variable domain reads DVKVTQSSRYLVKRTGEKVFLECVQDMDHENMFWYRQDPGLGLRLIYFSYDVKMKEKGDIPEGYSVSREKKERFSLILESASTNQTSMYLCASIRAGTLYEQYFGPGTRLTVT.